This T cell receptor (beta chain) was captured in a study of T cell responses to AZD1222 COVID-19 vaccine. Study information: Second-dose schedules of about 4 or about 12 weeks were combined. Findings and caveats of the study: Females made up more of the donors, who were largely white British, and clonal diversity may have come out too low. Researchers report vaccine-associated CD4 TCRs spanning spike, with dominance at 160-218 and 743-854.

Turning to this clone: Its target is not known.

Using immunoSEQ multiplex PCR, the repertoire was profiled, and TCRdb retains in-frame clones only, with some absent. The table shows around 100,000 clones, with 88% occurring only once. The germline V gene has CDR1 SNHLY and CDR2 FYNNEI. The CDR3 has 15 residues. J lost 5 bases, V lost 4 bases, and 7 bases had no gene match. The material was peripheral blood, obtained on day 0 of AZD1222 vaccination. The sequence was obtained from an adult in good health. The rearrangement links TRBV2 to TRBJ2-3; TRBD2 matches 9 bases. The CDR3 here is CASSVSGSVRDTQYF. The DNA of the CDR3 is TGTGCCAGCAGTGTTAGCGGGAGTGTCAGAGATACGCAGTATTTT. Together with reference TRBV2 and TRBJ2-3, the CDR3 gives the full variable domain: EPEVTQTPSHQVTQMGQEVILRCVPISNHLYFYWYRQILGQKVEFLVSFYNNEISEKSEIFDDQFSVERPDGSNFTLKIRSTKLEDSAMYFCASSVSGSVRDTQYFGPGTRLTVL.